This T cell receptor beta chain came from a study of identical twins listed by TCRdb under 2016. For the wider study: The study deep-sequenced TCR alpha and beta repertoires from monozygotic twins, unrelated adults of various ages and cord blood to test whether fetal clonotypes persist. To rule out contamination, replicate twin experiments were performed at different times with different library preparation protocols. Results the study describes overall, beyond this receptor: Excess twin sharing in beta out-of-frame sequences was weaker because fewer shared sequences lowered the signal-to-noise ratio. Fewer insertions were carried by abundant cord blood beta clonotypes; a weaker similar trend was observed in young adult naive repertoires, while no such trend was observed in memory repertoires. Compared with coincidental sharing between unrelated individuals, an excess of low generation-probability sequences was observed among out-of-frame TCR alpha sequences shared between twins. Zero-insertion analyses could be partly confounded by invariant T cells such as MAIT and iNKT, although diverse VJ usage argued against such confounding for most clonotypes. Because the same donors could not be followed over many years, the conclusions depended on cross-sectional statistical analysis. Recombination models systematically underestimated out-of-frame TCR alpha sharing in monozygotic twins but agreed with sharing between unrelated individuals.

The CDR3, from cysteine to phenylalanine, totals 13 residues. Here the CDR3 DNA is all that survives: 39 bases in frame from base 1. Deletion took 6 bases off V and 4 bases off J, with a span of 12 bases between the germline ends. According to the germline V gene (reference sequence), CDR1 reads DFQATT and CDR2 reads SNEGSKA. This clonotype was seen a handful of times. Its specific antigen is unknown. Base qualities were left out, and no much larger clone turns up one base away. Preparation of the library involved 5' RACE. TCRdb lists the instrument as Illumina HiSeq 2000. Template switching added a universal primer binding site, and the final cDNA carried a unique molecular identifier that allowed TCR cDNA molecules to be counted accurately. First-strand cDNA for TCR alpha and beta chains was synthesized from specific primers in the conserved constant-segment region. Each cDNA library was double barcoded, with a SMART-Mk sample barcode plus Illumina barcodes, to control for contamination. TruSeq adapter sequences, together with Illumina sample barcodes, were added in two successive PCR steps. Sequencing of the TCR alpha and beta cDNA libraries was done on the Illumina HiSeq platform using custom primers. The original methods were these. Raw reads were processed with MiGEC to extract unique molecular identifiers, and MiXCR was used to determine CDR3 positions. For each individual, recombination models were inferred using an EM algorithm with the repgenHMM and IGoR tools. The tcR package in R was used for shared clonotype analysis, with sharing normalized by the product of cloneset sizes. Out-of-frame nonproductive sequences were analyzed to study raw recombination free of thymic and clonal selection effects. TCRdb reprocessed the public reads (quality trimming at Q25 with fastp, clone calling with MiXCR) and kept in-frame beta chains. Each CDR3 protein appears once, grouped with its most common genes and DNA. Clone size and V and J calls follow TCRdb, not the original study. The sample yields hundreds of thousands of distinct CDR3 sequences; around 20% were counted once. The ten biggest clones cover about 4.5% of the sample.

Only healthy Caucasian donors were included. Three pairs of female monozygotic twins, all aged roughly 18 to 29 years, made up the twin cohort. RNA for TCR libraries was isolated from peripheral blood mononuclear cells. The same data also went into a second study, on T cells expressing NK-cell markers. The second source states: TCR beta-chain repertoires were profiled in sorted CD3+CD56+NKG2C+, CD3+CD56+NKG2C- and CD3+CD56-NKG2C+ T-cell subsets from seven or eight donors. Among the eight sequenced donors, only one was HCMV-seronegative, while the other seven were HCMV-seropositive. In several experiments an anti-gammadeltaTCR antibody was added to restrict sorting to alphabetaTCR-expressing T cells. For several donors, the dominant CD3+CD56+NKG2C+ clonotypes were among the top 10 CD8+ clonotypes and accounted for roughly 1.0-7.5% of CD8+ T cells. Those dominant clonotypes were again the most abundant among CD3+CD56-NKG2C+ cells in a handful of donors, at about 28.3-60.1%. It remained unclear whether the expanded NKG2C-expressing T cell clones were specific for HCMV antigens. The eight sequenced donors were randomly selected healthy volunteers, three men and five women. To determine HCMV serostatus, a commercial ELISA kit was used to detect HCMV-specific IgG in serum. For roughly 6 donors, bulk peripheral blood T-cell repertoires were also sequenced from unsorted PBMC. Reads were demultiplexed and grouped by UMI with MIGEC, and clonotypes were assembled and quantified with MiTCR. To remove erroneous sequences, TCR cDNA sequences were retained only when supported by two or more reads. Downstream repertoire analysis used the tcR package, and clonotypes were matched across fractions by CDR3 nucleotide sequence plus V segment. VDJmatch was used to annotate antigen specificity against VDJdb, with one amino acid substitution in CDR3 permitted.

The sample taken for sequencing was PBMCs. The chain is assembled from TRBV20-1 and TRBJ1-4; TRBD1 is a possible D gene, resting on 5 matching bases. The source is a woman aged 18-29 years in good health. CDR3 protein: CSASGRFNEKLFF. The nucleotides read TGCAGTGCCTCGGGACGGTTTAATGAAAAACTGTTTTTT.